This TCR beta chain is from a study of CD8 T cells in ankylosing spondylitis. TCRdb reanalysed the 5' RACE reads using MiXCR and keeps one entry per CDR3 protein. The table lists 200,000 or so distinct CDR3 sequences, 10% to 15% of them singletons. Study conclusions and caveats: Clones tied to disease were said to be significantly enriched in matched ankylosing spondylitis synovial fluid. Blood from ankylosing spondylitis patients appeared to carry a characteristic eight-variant TCR beta motif.

In regard to this clonotype: Its specificity is unknown.

The germline V gene has CDR1 MNHEY and CDR2 SVGAGI. The CDR3 length is 12 residues. V was shortened by 2 bases and J by 6 bases, with 5 bases between the two germline ends. This sequence originates from a female donor with ankylosing spondylitis or in good health (not recorded which). Sequencing used blood, either unsorted or a sorted T cell fraction (not recorded which). The chain has TRBV6-5 and TRBJ2-1, with D hard to call. The CDR3 reads CASSYEGNEQFF. The CDR3 DNA reads as TGTGCCAGCAGTTACGAAGGCAATGAGCAGTTCTTC.